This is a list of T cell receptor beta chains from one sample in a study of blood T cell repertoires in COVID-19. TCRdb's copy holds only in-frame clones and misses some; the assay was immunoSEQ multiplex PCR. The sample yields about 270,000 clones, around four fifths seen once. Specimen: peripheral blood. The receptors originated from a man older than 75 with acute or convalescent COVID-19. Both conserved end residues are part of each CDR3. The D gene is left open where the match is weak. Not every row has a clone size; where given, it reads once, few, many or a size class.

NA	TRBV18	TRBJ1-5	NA	CASSPEDGSQPQHF	TGTGCCAGCTCACCCGAGGACGGGAGTCAGCCCCAGCATTTT
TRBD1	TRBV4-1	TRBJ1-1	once	CASSPWDSYTEAFF	TGCGCCAGCAGCCCCTGGGACAGCTACACTGAAGCTTTCTTT
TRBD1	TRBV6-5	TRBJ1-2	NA	CASSYRIDRGYGYTF	TGTGCCAGCAGTTACCGTATTGACAGGGGCTATGGCTACACCTTC
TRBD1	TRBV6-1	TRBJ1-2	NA	CASSGYGTDLANYGYTF	TGTGCCAGCAGTGGCTACGGGACAGACTTAGCTAACTATGGCTACACCTTC
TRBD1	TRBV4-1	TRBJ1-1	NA	CASSHPGQGDTEAFF	TGCGCCAGCAGCCACCCGGGACAGGGGGACACTGAAGCTTTCTTT
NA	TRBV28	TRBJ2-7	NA	CASSPPFGPTSEQYF	TGTGCCAGCAGTCCCCCCTTTGGGCCGACCAGCGAGCAGTACTTC
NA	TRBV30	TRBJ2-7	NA	CAWSGDYEQYF	TGTGCCTGGTCGGGGGACTACGAGCAGTACTTC
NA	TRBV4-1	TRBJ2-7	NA	CASSQDPGSRTYEQYF	TGCGCCAGCAGCCAAGATCCCGGGTCCCGTACATACGAGCAGTACTTC
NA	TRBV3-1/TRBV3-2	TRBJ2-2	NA	CASSHTGIDPTGELFF	TGTGCCAGCAGCCATACCGGGATTGATCCCACCGGGGAGCTGTTTTTT
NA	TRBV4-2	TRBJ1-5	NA	CASSQDRRDQPQHF	TGTGCCAGCAGCCAAGATAGGAGGGATCAGCCCCAGCATTTT
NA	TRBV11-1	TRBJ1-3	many	CASSSALDSGNTIYF	TGTGCCAGCAGCTCAGCGTTAGACTCTGGAAACACCATATATTTT
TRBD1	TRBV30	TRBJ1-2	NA	CAWSLLGTGIDTF	TGTGCCTGGAGTCTTCTGGGGACAGGGATAGACACCTTC
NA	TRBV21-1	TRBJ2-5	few	CASSKRDRQETQYF	TGTGCCAGCAGCAAACGCGACAGACAAGAGACCCAGTACTTC
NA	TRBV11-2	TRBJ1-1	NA	CASSHRGSRNTEAFF	TGTGCCAGCAGCCACCGCGGCTCTCGGAACACTGAAGCTTTCTTT
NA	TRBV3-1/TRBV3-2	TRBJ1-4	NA	CASSPQGNEKLFF	TGTGCCAGCAGCCCCCAGGGGAACGAAAAACTGTTTTTT
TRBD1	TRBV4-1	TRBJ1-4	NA	CASSRWGQGPGEKLFF	TGCGCCAGCAGCCGCTGGGGACAGGGGCCAGGGGAAAAACTGTTTTTT
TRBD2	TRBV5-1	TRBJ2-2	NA	CASSPGGARVNTGELFF	TGCGCCAGCAGCCCCGGGGGGGCCCGGGTAAACACCGGGGAGCTGTTTTTT
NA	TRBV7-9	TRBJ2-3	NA	CASSPRRRGTPDTQYF	TGTGCCAGCAGCCCCAGAAGACGGGGGACCCCAGATACGCAGTATTTT